This T cell receptor (beta chain) derives from a study of immune evolution from preneoplasia to lung adenocarcinoma. Study-wide findings and caveats: Top clone frequencies peaked in normal lung, apparently declining through invasive adenocarcinoma.

The germline V and J ends were trimmed by 6 bases and 1 base, with 9 bases remaining between them. The CDR3 runs 13 residues. Germline V gene lookup returns CDR1 MNHEY and CDR2 SVGAGI. Here immunoSEQ multiplex PCR was the method, and the copy in TCRdb shows in-frame clones only, minus some. The sample shows 8,500 to 14,000 clones, about 79% of them seen only once. In the case of this clone: The antigen is unknown.

The chain uses TRBV6-5 and TRBJ1-1; D gene unclear. This receptor was obtained from a person aged 60-79 years with lung adenocarcinoma. The sequencing sample was made of FFPE minimally invasive lung adenocarcinoma tissue. CDR3 region: CASSTLGNTEAFF. CDR3 nucleotides: TGTGCCAGCAGCACCCTAGGGAACACTGAAGCTTTCTTT.